This entry describes one T cell receptor (beta chain). The antigen is not known. Germline is not matched at one junction end, which may reflect a read error. This sample stems from a study of tumor-infiltrating lymphocytes in primary liver carcinoma. Looking at the study overall: Those enrolled were patients of both sexes, who were aged 30 to 69 years. Study findings and constraints: The overlap of tumor-adjacent and tumor-blood pairs was smaller than that of tumor region pairs.

Total RNA (roughly 530 ng) served as template for TCR beta cDNA synthesis primed by a constant-region primer. Investigators got TCR beta libraries out of three nested multiplex PCR rounds, done with slightly modified ARM-PCR. The first two PCR rounds, roughly 11 cycles each, used TRBV1-TRBV30 forward primers and a C-beta reverse primer. TCRdb used MiXCR to reprocess the multiplex PCR reads, holding one entry per CDR3 protein. The table shows hundreds of thousands of distinct CDR3 sequences, with approximately 54% occurring only once. Blood RNA originated from unsorted whole blood, with germline DNA additionally extracted. CDR1 and CDR2 from the germline V gene are MGHRA and YSYEKL. The CDR3 is made up of 14 amino acids.

Material for sequencing was peripheral blood. The clonotype was recovered from a woman aged 25 to 39 with primary liver carcinoma and hepatitis B virus infection. The rearrangement links TRBV4-1 to TRBJ1-1, with D possibly being TRBD1 (6 bases). The CDR3 region has the DNA TGCGCCAGCAGCCAAAGACAGGCGAACACTAAAGCTTTCTTT. Amino acids: CASSQRQANTKAFF.